The present T cell receptor (beta chain) was sequenced within a study of Ad26.COV2.S vaccination and SARS-CoV-2 variants. In the study overall: A COV1001 Ad26.COV2.S trial-arm participant provided the sample. Ad26.COV2.S shots went into the muscle once or twice, 56 days apart.

The germline V and J ends were trimmed by 0 bases and 3 bases, with 6 bases remaining between them. CDR3 length equals 14 residues. The V gene's germline CDR1 is SGHRS and CDR2 YFSETQ. This sample's treatment: over 15 received Ad26.COV2.S at low or high dose, single or two shots; 5 received placebo; per-sample allocation not given. Following the first vaccine or placebo injection, samples were taken on day 63. To note about this clone: What it binds is unknown.

Here immunoSEQ multiplex PCR was the method, and the copy in TCRdb shows in-frame clones only, minus some. The sample consists of fewer than 400,000 clones, approximately 80% of them appearing once. Study results and caveats: Vaccinees showed greater spike-specific TCR breadth than placebo recipients. Substantial breadth in spike-specific CD8+ and CD4+ T cell responses was reportedly seen after vaccination.

The chain carries TRBV5-1 and TRBJ1-4, with D perhaps TRBD1 (6 bases). The clonotype was recovered from a person aged 18-65 years who received the Ad26.COV2.S COVID-19 vaccine or a placebo. The material sequenced was peripheral blood, taken in a trial of Ad26.COV2.S vaccine versus placebo. The CDR3 nucleotides are TGCGCCAGCAGCTTGGAGGGGGCTAATGAAAAACTGTTTTTT. Amino acid sequence: CASSLEGANEKLFF.